What follows is one T cell receptor (beta chain) and its context. The antigen remains unidentified. These data originate in a study of tissue T cells after allogeneic stem cell transplantation. Overall study: Every graft-versus-host disease patient had gastrointestinal disease and got several lines of graft-versus-host disease therapy. Findings and caveats of the study: In patients and mice, blood and spleen missed much of tissue repertoire.

This CDR3 spans 15 amino acids. CDR1 SGHNT and CDR2 YENEEA come from the germline V gene. V gave up 5 bases and J gave up 1 base; unmatched junction bases: 6. Survey-depth TCRbeta CDR3 sequencing reported V/J genes and productive frequencies. Sequenced by immunoSEQ multiplex PCR; TCRdb stores in-frame clones only, minus some. The sample includes 26,000 or so clones, around 90% of them seen just once. This clonotype was sampled from a male donor aged 60 or over who later had graft-versus-host disease after an allogeneic stem cell transplant. The V gene is TRBV11-3, the J gene TRBJ2-7, with 9 nucleotides matching TRBD1. The material sequenced was blood, taken before transplantation. The CDR3 DNA is TGTGCCAGCAGCCTCAAAGGACAGGGGTCCTACGAGCAGTACTTC. Translation: CASSLKGQGSYEQYF.